The sample holds a few counts of the clone carrying this T cell receptor beta chain. Its target is not known. TCRdb re-called the reads through MiXCR, storing one row per CDR3 protein. The data hold approximately 700,000 distinct CDR3 sequences, with 35% observed a single time. The CDR3 length is 12 residues. Trimming left V 8 bases short and J 7 bases short, with 14 bases between. The source of the sample is a study of T cell repertoires in cytomegalovirus infection. Study as a whole: Both CMV infection and a matching HLA type were indicated by public TCR beta signatures.

General observations from the study: Cumulated frequencies of public TCR beta families served to identify carriers of CMV plus the relevant HLA. The study found HLA-C-restricted CMV-specific TCR beta clonotypes dominating the ex vivo response.

The chain joins TRBV12-3 or TRBV12-4 to TRBJ2-5; no firm D call. The origin of this receptor is a human donor in good health (CMV status not recorded). Some clones in this sample may be carry-over from other donors' samples. The sample comprised PBMCs. The CDR3 loop is CASSYGLGTQYF. The CDR3 DNA sequence: TGTGCCAGCTCGTACGGATTGGGGACCCAGTACTTC.